One T cell receptor (beta chain) is described in this entry. This clone was recorded once. Its antigen is still unknown. Within one base of it there is no much larger clone, and no base qualities were kept. V is reduced by 3 bases and J by 6 bases, leaving a spacing of 14 bases between them. The CDR3 goes from the cysteine to the phenylalanine over 14 residues. The kept DNA is CDR3 alone, 42 bases in frame from the first base. The germline V gene supplies CDR1 KGHSH and CDR2 LQKENI. The immunoSEQ Assay, a bias-controlled multiplex PCR, was used to amplify TCRbeta CDR3 regions from genomic DNA. In the authors' own workflow: The number of nucleated cells in each sample was estimated from the amplification of reference gene primers within the assay. To quantify the absolute abundance of each unique TCRbeta CDR3 rearrangement, sequence reads were collapsed and filtered. For each sample, productive Simpson clonality was calculated as the square root of Simpson's diversity index across productive rearrangements. Drawn from immuneACCESS, this table holds only the in-frame rearrangements with V and J called that TCRdb kept. Clones are partly lost; checked studies trace under half to an unresolved V gene and leave the rest unexplained. V, J and clone size are taken as reported in that table, and D and trimming were inferred from the DNA itself. Here the sample has hundreds of thousands of clones; nearly 90% occur a single time. The ten largest make up around 0.9% of the sample.

This sample was included in a study of blood T cell repertoires in COVID-19 (dated by TCRdb to the early 2020s). Background for the entire study: Collaborator samples came from the United States, Italy and Spain and covered acute and convalescent phases of COVID-19. The prospective study material was composed of cDNA or gDNA derived from T cells, B-cell-depleted T cells, or PBMCs. Nearly every sample came with metadata listing a de-identified subject ID, COVID-19 status, age in years and sex. Deeply sampled blood TCRbeta repertoires from subjects exposed to, actively infected with, or recovered from COVID-19 were included in the dataset. A freely available public database, intended as a resource for researchers studying the immune response to SARS-CoV-2, is where the repertoires were released. Where available, HLA class I and class II types were obtained from metadata supplied by the sample provider rather than from assay-based typing. The samples were drawn from two sources: the first 160 participants of the ongoing ImmuneRACE study, and 1,000 to 1,500 subjects contributed by 6 global collaborators.

Participants in the prospective study were aged 18 to 89 years, lived in 20 to 30 United States geographic areas, and enrolled through a virtual design. In the prospective study, cohorts were assigned on the basis of participant-reported clinical history obtained from a screening survey and a study questionnaire. For ImmuneRACE Cohort 3, a participant was defined as recovered based on two consecutive negative NP/OP PCR tests, clearance by a healthcare professional, or resolution of symptoms. In the prospective study, whole blood, serum and a nasopharyngeal or oropharyngeal swab were collected from each participant by mobile phlebotomists. Participants in the prospective study had the option to provide additional blood draws and questionnaires over an approximately 2-month period. Before DNA extraction, blood samples from the prospective study were shipped at room temperature or frozen. What the study reported, not specific to this receptor: The amount of clinical and demographic metadata varied by source and participant and was provided uncurated.

The material sequenced was PBMCs or T cells enriched from blood (not recorded which). The chain employs TRBV18 and TRBJ1-2, with a weak D call of TRBD1 (6 bases match). The clonotype originates from a woman aged 25-40 years who had recovered from COVID-19. The DNA sequence is as follows: TGTGCCAGCTCACCCTACTCAGGGGAACATGGCTACACCTTC. This encodes CASSPYSGEHGYTF. The entire variable domain, with the stretches around the CDR3 drawn from the reference TRBV18 and TRBJ1-2 proteins, is NAGVMQNPRHLVRRRGQEARLRCSPMKGHSHVYWYRQLPEEGLKFMVYLQKENIIDESGMPKERFSAEFPKEGPSILRIQQVVRGDSAAYFCASSPYSGEHGYTFGSGTRLTVV.